The 25 T cell receptor beta chains below come from one sample, sequenced in a study of early T cells in non-severe SARS-CoV-2 infection. TCRdb reprocessed the 5' RACE reads via MiXCR and lists one record per CDR3 protein. The sample shows about 73,000 distinct CDR3 sequences, about an eighth of them seen only once. The sequenced material came from whole blood. These receptors all stem from an adult who was a healthcare worker with PCR-confirmed SARS-CoV-2 infection or an uninfected control (not recorded which).

This clonotype was observed many times. The V gene is TRBV20-1, the J gene TRBJ1-3; no clear D gene. CDR3 size: 13 residues. The germline V gene encodes CDR1 DFQATT and CDR2 SNEGSKA (reference sequence). V was shortened by 5 bases and J by 3 bases, with 11 bases between the two germline ends. Here the CDR3 reads CSASLDGGNTIYF. The CDR3 DNA is TGCAGTGCTTCCCTAGACGGTGGAAACACCATATATTTT.

This clonotype came up a few times. The chain combines TRBV18 with TRBJ2-3, with 11 bases that match TRBD2. Losses at the gene ends were 3 bases for V and 6 bases for J; bases not matched to a gene: 11. Germline V CDR1 and CDR2: KGHSH, LQKENI. The CDR3 covers 17 residues. Here the CDR3 reads CASSPPGLAGGTDTQYF. CDR3 nucleotide sequence: TGTGCCAGCTCACCCCCGGGGCTAGCGGGGGGTACGGATACGCAGTATTTT.

Points on this clonotype: The germline gene is not matched at one end of the junction; a read error may be the cause. This chain uses TRBV7-9 with TRBJ2-7, with a weak D call TRBD1 (6 bases). The CDR3 runs 14 residues. CDR1 and CDR2 (germline): SEHNR, FQNEAQ (reference sequence). This CDR3 is CVSSLGDTSYEQYF. The CDR3 bases are TGTGTCAGCAGCTTAGGGGACACGTCCTACGAGCAGTACTTC.

This clonotype was detected ten times or more. The chain combines TRBV14 with TRBJ1-1, with D tentatively TRBD1 (6 bases). The length of the CDR3 is 18 residues. Germline values: CDR1 SGHDN, CDR2 FVKESK. V was shortened by 1 base and J by 8 bases, with 26 bases between the two germline ends. This CDR3 reads CASSQGALALNDRREAFF. The CDR3 DNA sequence: TGTGCCAGCAGCCAAGGAGCGCTAGCCCTCAACGACAGGCGCGAAGCTTTCTTT.

The chain couples TRBV20-1 to TRBJ1-1; D might be TRBD1 (5 bases). Germline V gives CDR1 DFQATT, CDR2 SNEGSKA (reference sequence). The CDR3 sequence is 15 residues long. The V end was cut by 4 bases, the J end by 0 bases, with 15 bases between. The DNA of the CDR3 is TGCAGTGCTATTGGGGACGGCCTTGTGAACACTGAAGCTTTCTTT. This sequence encodes CSAIGDGLVNTEAFF.

The rearrangement links TRBV20-1 to TRBJ2-3; D gene unclear. In germline, CDR1 is DFQATT, CDR2 SNEGSKA (reference sequence). The CDR3 is made up of 15 amino acids. V lost 5 bases and J 0 bases, leaving 15 bases between the germline ends. The CDR3 spells CSAASALDSTDTQYF. In nucleotides, the CDR3 is TGCAGTGCTGCCTCGGCTTTAGACAGCACAGATACGCAGTATTTT.

This clonotype was observed a few times. J is TRBJ2-1 and V is TRBV5-1; 9 nucleotides match TRBD2. The CDR3 has 15 residues. The V segment lost 1 base and the J segment 4 bases; nucleotides outside the gene matches: 3. The V gene's germline CDR1 is SGHRS and CDR2 YFSETQ. DNA of the CDR3: TGCGCCAGCAGCTTGCAGACTAGCGGTTACAATGAGCAGTTCTTC. Protein sequence: CASSLQTSGYNEQFF.

The chain employs TRBV28 and TRBJ2-1; no definite D call. V dropped 6 bases and J dropped 0 bases, with 9 bases sitting between them. Germline-derived CDR1 and CDR2 are MDHEN and SYDVKM. There are 14 residues in the CDR3. The DNA for the CDR3 is TGTGCCAGCAGGTCAGCGAGCTCCTACAATGAGCAGTTCTTC. It codes for CASRSASSYNEQFF.

This chain uses TRBV6-5 with TRBJ1-2; the D is unclear. Germline CDR1 reads MNHEY; CDR2 reads SVGAGI. The V end lost 0 bases, the J end lost 2 bases, and 7 bases lay between the germline ends. The CDR3 contains 14 residues. CDR3: CASSYSASNYGYTF. For the CDR3, the DNA is TGTGCCAGCAGTTACTCCGCCAGCAACTATGGCTACACCTTC.

In its sample, this clonotype was seen a few times. The rearrangement uses TRBV29-1 and TRBJ2-7; perhaps D is TRBD1 or TRBD2 (5 bases each). The CDR3 is made up of 12 amino acids. The germline V gene has CDR1 SQVTM and CDR2 ANQGSEA. V gave up 8 bases and J gave up 4 bases, with 15 bases separating them. The CDR3 DNA is TGCAGCTTCATGGGGGATTCTTACGAGCAGTACTTC. Translated: CSFMGDSYEQYF.

This clonotype occurred a few times. The chain couples TRBV6-5 to TRBJ2-7; the D is unclear. Looked up from germline, CDR1 is MNHEY and CDR2 is SVGAGI. Trimming stripped 3 bases from V and 5 bases from J, with 17 bases between. The CDR3 is made up of 15 amino acids. The CDR3 bases are TGTGCCAGCAGTTATGGAGTCTTACCCTCGGACGAGCAGTACTTC. Translated, it gives CASSYGVLPSDEQYF.

This clonotype was counted only a few times. This chain uses TRBV6-1 with TRBJ2-5; D perhaps matches TRBD1 (6 bases). CDR3 length: 18 amino acids. V shed 2 bases and J shed 4 bases, with 23 bases lying between them. Germline assignment: CDR1 MNHNS and CDR2 SASEGT. CDR3 coding DNA: TGTGCCAGCAGTGAAACATCCAGGGGTAGAACGCGAAGAGAGACCCAGTACTTC. It codes for CASSETSRGRTRRETQYF.

The J gene is TRBJ1-6, the V gene TRBV12-3 or TRBV12-4; D remains ambiguous. V gave up 3 bases and J gave up 9 bases, with 9 bases separating them. The CDR3 has 13 amino acids. CDR3 coding DNA: TGTGCCAGCAGTTTCGAGGGAAGTTCACCCCTCCACTTT. Translation: CASSFEGSSPLHF.

Ten or more counts support this clonotype. This chain connects TRBV6-6 to TRBJ2-5, with D perhaps matching TRBD1 or TRBD2 (6 bases each). The CDR3 is 14 amino acids. Looked up from germline, CDR1 is MNHNY and CDR2 is SVGAGI (reference sequence). Trimming cost V 5 bases and J 4 bases, with 14 bases left between them. CDR3 DNA sequence: TGTGCCAGCAGTAAGACAGAGGGGGGAGAGACCCAGTACTTC. Protein sequence: CASSKTEGGETQYF.

CDR3 loop: CASSAASTSGGRDTQYF. CDR3 DNA: TGTGCCAGCAGTGCCGCCTCGACTAGCGGGGGGCGAGATACGCAGTATTTT. The genes are TRBV27 and TRBJ2-3, with TRBD2 identical over 13 bases. V was clipped by 5 bases and J by 5 bases; unmatched bases: 10. The CDR3 runs 17 residues. In germline, CDR1 is MNHEY, CDR2 SMNVEV (reference sequence).

The chain carries TRBV29-1 and TRBJ2-7, with TRBD1 identical over 7 bases. With 7 bases clipped from V and 12 bases from J, the junction kept 15 bases outside the gene matches. Germline CDR1 SQVTM, CDR2 ANQGSEA. This CDR3 has 12 residues. The CDR3 loop is CSADDGTDIVYF. CDR3 sequence (DNA): TGCAGCGCCGACGACGGGACAGACATTGTGTACTTC.

This clonotype occurred many times. The rearrangement links TRBV7-3 to TRBJ2-1; 8 bases are a match to TRBD1. The V gene's germline CDR1 is SGHTA and CDR2 FQGTGA. The junction had 2 bases not matched to a gene; V was cut back by 1 base and J by 9 bases. The CDR3 is made up of 13 amino acids. CDR3 region: CASSLITGGEQFF. The CDR3 DNA follows: TGTGCCAGCAGCTTAATCACAGGGGGTGAGCAGTTCTTC.

CDR3 in DNA: TGCAGTGCTAGAGGGGACAGCCTGAGCTCCTACGAGCAGTACTTC. It is translated as CSARGDSLSSYEQYF. The gene calls are TRBV20-1 and TRBJ2-7; TRBD1 matches at 7 bases. V was clipped by 1 base and J by 0 bases; unmatched bases: 6. Germline CDR1 is DFQATT and CDR2 is SNEGSKA (reference sequence). This CDR3 has 15 residues.

The genes are TRBV6-5 and TRBJ2-1, with 10 bases aligning to TRBD1. Germline V gene data show CDR1 as MNHEY and CDR2 as SVGAGI. Trimming removed 6 bases from V and 0 bases from J; junction bases left unmatched: 11. The CDR3 is 18 amino acids. For the CDR3, the DNA is TGTGCCAGCAGCGGAAACCGGGACAGGGGTAGCTCCTACAATGAGCAGTTCTTC. It codes for CASSGNRDRGSSYNEQFF.

This clonotype was counted ten times or more. The V and J genes are TRBV3-1 and TRBJ2-4; D possibly corresponds to TRBD1 (5 bases). Germline V gene lookup returns CDR1 LGHDT and CDR2 YNNKEL (reference sequence). The V end was cut by 8 bases, the J end by 0 bases, with 14 bases between. The CDR3 runs 15 residues. Here the CDR3 reads CASGYRLEAKNIQYF. For the CDR3, the DNA is TGTGCCAGCGGGTACAGGCTCGAAGCCAAAAACATTCAGTACTTC.

The sample holds a few counts of this clonotype. This rearrangement joins TRBV11-3 to TRBJ2-3; tentative D call: TRBD1 (6 bases). The CDR3 has 16 residues. V lost 5 bases and J lost 4, with 19 bases in between. Germline CDR1 reads SGHNT; CDR2 reads YENEEA. The CDR3: CASSMRQNTGSDTQYF. The CDR3 bases are TGTGCCAGCAGCATGCGACAAAATACAGGGTCAGATACGCAGTATTTT.

This clonotype was counted at least ten times. The rearrangement links TRBV12-5 to TRBJ2-7; D is undetermined. Per germline, CDR1 LGHNT and CDR2 FRNRAP. Trimming stripped 6 bases from V and 0 bases from J, with 9 bases between. The CDR3 covers 13 residues. This chain's CDR3 is CASGEGSSYEQYF. The CDR3 DNA reads as TGTGCTAGTGGAGAAGGTTCCTCCTACGAGCAGTACTTC.

The genes are TRBV10-3 and TRBJ2-1; the match to TRBD2 covers 13 bases. Trimming cost V 10 bases and J 10 bases; bases outside gene matches: 7. The CDR3 runs to 13 residues. The germline V gene encodes CDR1 ENHRY and CDR2 SYGVKD. CDR3 protein: CATELAGGHEQFF. The CDR3 bases are TGTGCCACCGAACTAGCGGGGGGGCACGAGCAGTTCTTC.

In this sample, this clonotype turned up many times. The V and J genes are TRBV10-3 and TRBJ2-7; 12 bases are a match to TRBD1. Germline lookup yields CDR1 ENHRY and CDR2 SYGVKD. The V and J ends lost 0 bases and 5 bases, in that order; junction bases with no gene match: 5. This CDR3 is 16 amino acids long. The CDR3 region has the DNA TGTGCCATCAGTGAGTCACCGGGACAGGGGGCGGACGAGCAGTACTTC. Its translation is CAISESPGQGADEQYF.

This clonotype was found a few times. The chain uses TRBV7-2 and TRBJ2-1; perhaps TRBD1 as D (5 bases). The germline V and J ends were trimmed by 5 bases and 15 bases, with 17 bases remaining between them. The CDR3 covers 12 residues. Germline V gives CDR1 SGHTA, CDR2 FQGNSA. This CDR3 is CASSGAGPTVFF. Here the CDR3 DNA reads TGTGCCAGCAGCGGGGCTGGACCTACGGTGTTCTTC.